The 10 T cell receptor beta chains in this list originate from one sample, sequenced in a study of radiation and T cells in renal cell carcinoma. Sequencing was performed with immunoSEQ multiplex PCR; in TCRdb, only in-frame clones are kept and a portion is missing. Of about 130,000 clones in the sample, 88% were seen once. Time point meaning: blood 2 weeks post-SBRT. Noted treatment: 15 Gy SBRT to primary tumor, nephrectomy 4 weeks later. The sample consisted of blood, taken from a patient whose treatment included radiotherapy and nephrectomy. Receptor source: an older woman with renal cell carcinoma.

The genes are TRBV7-8 and TRBJ1-5; D uncertain. The ends were cut back, 5 bases at V and 0 bases at J, with 11 bases in the middle. Germline V gene lookup returns CDR1 SGHVS and CDR2 FQNEAQ. This CDR3 has 15 residues. CDR3 nucleotide sequence: TGTGCCAGCAGCGGCAGAGGGTCTAGCAATCAGCCCCAGCATTTT. Translating it yields CASSGRGSSNQPQHF.

The chain couples TRBV4-3 to TRBJ2-1, with TRBD2 identical over 11 bases. The CDR3 spans 15 residues. The junction had 0 bases not matched to a gene; V was cut back by 3 bases and J by 2 bases. The germline V gene encodes CDR1 LGHNA and CDR2 YSLEER. This CDR3 reads CASSQGLAAYNEQFF. CDR3 nucleotides: TGCGCCAGCAGCCAGGGACTAGCGGCCTACAATGAGCAGTTCTTC.

V is TRBV9 and J is TRBJ2-3; 8 bases agree with TRBD2. This CDR3 contains 17 residues. V gave up 0 bases and J gave up 6 bases; unmatched junction bases: 12. The V gene's germline CDR1 is SGDLS and CDR2 YYNGEE. The CDR3 sequence: CASSVGGLGGAGDTQYF. CDR3 DNA sequence: TGTGCCAGCAGCGTAGGAGGGCTCGGGGGGGCAGGCGATACGCAGTATTTT.

The V gene is TRBV5-6, the J gene TRBJ2-5; D is possibly TRBD1 (6 bases). Trimming shortened V by 0 bases and J by 9 bases, and 21 bases separated the two germline ends. The germline gives CDR1 SGHDT, CDR2 YYEEEE. The CDR3 covers 16 residues. The CDR3 DNA sequence: TGTGCCAGCAGCTTGGCCGGGAAAGGGACATCGGCGGCCCAGTACTTC. Translation: CASSLAGKGTSAAQYF.

This clone showed up just a few times. The gene calls are TRBV14 and TRBJ1-1; D may be TRBD1 (6 bases). CDR1 is SGHDN and CDR2 is FVKESK in the germline V gene. This CDR3 spans 15 amino acids. V was trimmed by 0 bases and J by 0 bases, leaving 8 bases between them. The CDR3 here is CASSQDDRMNTEAFF. The CDR3 DNA sequence: TGTGCCAGCAGCCAAGACGACAGGATGAACACTGAAGCTTTCTTT. The full variable domain, rest sourced from reference TRBV14 and TRBJ1-1, is EAGVTQFPSHSVIEKGQTVTLRCDPISGHDNLYWYRRVMGKEIKFLLHFVKESKQDESGMPNNRFLAERTGGTYSTLKVQPAELEDSGVYFCASSQDDRMNTEAFFGQGTRLTVV.

The gene calls are TRBV7-9 and TRBJ2-1; 9 bases fit TRBD1. Germline V lookup: CDR1 SEHNR, CDR2 FQNEAQ (reference sequence). The CDR3 spans 16 residues. Trimming removed 2 bases from V and 11 bases from J; junction bases left unmatched: 13. As DNA, the CDR3 is TGTGCCAGCAGCTTAAGTTGGGACAGGGACCTGTGGAAGCAGTTCTTC. Residues: CASSLSWDRDLWKQFF.

This chain links TRBV6-5 with TRBJ2-7, with D perhaps being TRBD1 or TRBD2 (5 bases each). Trimming stripped 5 bases from V and 6 bases from J, with 14 bases between. This CDR3 comprises 13 residues. Germline lookup yields CDR1 MNHEY and CDR2 SVGAGI. The CDR3 sequence: CASSPPGAGEQYF. CDR3 nucleotides: TGTGCCAGCAGTCCACCTGGGGCGGGCGAGCAGTACTTC.

The chain is built from TRBV5-4 and TRBJ1-4; D call uncertain. CDR1 is SGHNT, CDR2 YYREEE, per germline (reference sequence). The V gene lost 3 bases and the J gene lost 6 bases, with 12 bases spanning the gap. The CDR3 runs 14 residues. The CDR3 DNA reads as TGTGCCAGCAGCTGGGGAGGGTTCGATGAAAAACTGTTTTTT. It yields the protein CASSWGGFDEKLFF.

V gene TRBV5-1 combines with J gene TRBJ2-2, with 7 bases matching TRBD2. The CDR3 has 14 residues. Looked up from germline, CDR1 is SGHRS and CDR2 is YFSETQ. J gave up 3 bases and V 6 bases, and 5 bases lay outside the gene matches. The chain's CDR3 is CASTPGGYTGELFF. The CDR3 DNA follows: TGCGCCAGCACCCCGGGAGGATACACCGGGGAGCTGTTTTTT.

This chain links TRBV7-6 with TRBJ1-5; D perhaps matches TRBD1 (5 bases). The CDR3 runs 14 residues. V was pared by 3 bases and J by 5 bases, with 11 bases between. The germline V gene encodes CDR1 SGHVS and CDR2 FNYEAQ. CDR3 in amino acids: CASSLWGGDQPQHF. CDR3 DNA: TGTGCCAGCAGCTTGTGGGGGGGGGATCAGCCCCAGCATTTT. Looking up the rest from reference TRBV7-6 and TRBJ1-5 gives the full variable domain: GAGVSQSPRYKVTKRGQDVALRCDPISGHVSLYWYRQALGQGPEFLTYFNYEAQQDKSGLPNDRFSAERPEGSISTLTIQRTEQRDSAMYRCASSLWGGDQPQHFGDGTRLSIL.